This passage covers 20 T cell receptor beta chains from one sample sequenced in a study of shared clonotypes between healthy human individuals. Terminally differentiated effector memory CD45RA+ cells were excluded from the naive CD8 cells, which were CD45RO-negative and positively selected for CCR7. The method was immunoSEQ multiplex PCR; TCRdb's version includes in-frame clones alone and lacks a portion of them. The sample consists of millions of clones, around 96% of them appearing once. The material sequenced was naive CD8+ T cells sorted from blood. These receptor sequences come from a man aged 18-30 years in good health.

Of note for this clone: Other DNA sequences in this sample translate to the same CDR3. V usage is TRBV2 and J usage is TRBJ2-7; TRBD2 is a possible D gene (5 bases). Germline CDR1 SNHLY, CDR2 FYNNEI. CDR3 length: 13 residues. The V end was cut by 6 bases, the J end by 0 bases, with 9 bases between. The CDR3 here is CASSSGNSYEQYF. DNA of the CDR3: TGTGCCAGCAGCTCCGGGAACTCCTACGAGCAGTACTTC.

The V gene is TRBV5-5, the J gene TRBJ1-2, with D maybe TRBD1 (6 bases). Germline V CDR1 and CDR2: SGHKS, YYEKEE (reference sequence). The CDR3 contains 14 residues. Trimming took 1 base from V and 1 from J, leaving 8 bases between them. The CDR3 DNA reads TGTGCCAGCAGCTTGACAGGGAGTAACTATGGCTACACCTTC. This translates into CASSLTGSNYGYTF.

This rearrangement joins TRBV7-9 to TRBJ2-3; 10 nucleotides align to TRBD2. V was clipped by 5 bases and J by 2 bases; unmatched bases: 7. The CDR3 spans 16 residues. Germline-derived CDR1 and CDR2 are SEHNR and FQNEAQ (reference sequence). CDR3 sequence: CASSHTSGALTDTQYF. The CDR3 nucleotides are TGTGCCAGCAGCCATACTAGCGGGGCCCTCACAGATACGCAGTATTTT. Based on the CDR3 plus reference TRBV7-9 and TRBJ2-3, the full variable domain is DTGVSQNPRHKITKRGQNVTFRCDPISEHNRLYWYRQTLGQGPEFLTYFQNEAQLEKSRLLSDRFSAERPKGSFSTLEIQRTEQGDSAMYLCASSHTSGALTDTQYFGPGTRLTVL.

J is TRBJ1-2 and V is TRBV9, with D maybe TRBD1 (5 bases). Germline CDR1 reads SGDLS; CDR2 reads YYNGEE. V was trimmed by 2 bases and J by 4 bases, leaving 15 bases between them. This CDR3 is 15 amino acids long. The CDR3 is CASSVGRAAGYGYTF. The CDR3 DNA reads TGTGCCAGCAGCGTGGGCAGGGCGGCCGGCTATGGCTACACCTTC.

V usage is TRBV2 and J usage is TRBJ2-1, with 9 nucleotides matching TRBD2. The CDR3 covers 17 residues. Germline V gives CDR1 SNHLY, CDR2 FYNNEI. V lost 2 bases to trimming and J lost 5 bases; unmatched junction nucleotides: 10. The CDR3 region has the DNA TGTGCCAGCAGTGAACCATGGCGGGAGGGGACTCACAATGAGCAGTTCTTC. Its translation is CASSEPWREGTHNEQFF.

This clone was picked up one time. V usage is TRBV6-5 and J usage is TRBJ2-1, with TRBD1 identical over 11 bases. The J segment lost 2 bases and the V segment lost 6 bases, leaving 3 bases of the junction unmatched. Per germline, CDR1 MNHEY and CDR2 SVGAGI. The CDR3 is 15 amino acids. The chain's CDR3 is CASRSGQGAYNEQFF. CDR3 nucleotide sequence: TGTGCCAGCAGATCGGGACAGGGGGCCTACAATGAGCAGTTCTTC.

This sequence joins TRBV10-3 and TRBJ2-7; D is possibly TRBD1 (6 bases). V lost 4 bases to trimming and J lost 0 bases, with 16 bases between them. The CDR3 loop spans 16 amino acids. Germline V gene sequence: CDR1 ENHRY, CDR2 SYGVKD. CDR3 loop: CAISGGPAPNSYEQYF. DNA for the CDR3: TGTGCCATCAGTGGGGGGCCAGCGCCAAACTCCTACGAGCAGTACTTC.

This chain joins TRBV7-9 and TRBJ1-1; TRBD1 matches 9 bases. The CDR3 length is 14 residues. With 5 bases clipped from V and 8 bases from J, the junction kept 9 bases outside the gene matches. Looked up from germline, CDR1 is SEHNR and CDR2 is FQNEAQ (reference sequence). The CDR3 region has the DNA TGTGCCAGCAGCCTCCTACAGGGGGCGGGGGAAGCTTTCTTT. It yields the protein CASSLLQGAGEAFF.

Concerning this clone itself: Additional DNA sequences in this sample encode the identical CDR3. CDR3 loop: CASSFLAESTDTQYF. The CDR3 DNA reads as TGTGCCAGCAGCTTTTTAGCGGAGAGCACAGATACGCAGTATTTT. This chain connects TRBV5-6 to TRBJ2-3, with TRBD2 as a possible D gene (6 bases). Germline loops: CDR1 SGHDT, CDR2 YYEEEE. The CDR3 length is 15 residues. The ends were cut back, 2 bases at V and 0 bases at J, with 10 bases in the middle.

The chain is built from TRBV5-6 and TRBJ2-7, with D unclear. CDR1 and CDR2 (germline): SGHDT, YYEEEE. Trimming shortened V by 5 bases and J by 3 bases, and 9 bases separated the two germline ends. The CDR3 has 12 residues. The CDR3 reads CASSFNFYEQYF. The CDR3 DNA reads as TGTGCCAGCAGTTTCAATTTCTACGAGCAGTACTTC.

The V and J genes are TRBV4-1 and TRBJ2-1, with D possibly matching TRBD2 (6 bases). The CDR3 is 15 residues long. Germline-derived CDR1 and CDR2 are MGHRA and YSYEKL. V dropped 1 base and J dropped 4 bases, with 11 bases sitting between them. The CDR3 protein is CASSQVLATYNEQFF. The CDR3 DNA reads TGCGCCAGCAGCCAAGTTCTAGCGACTTACAATGAGCAGTTCTTC.

The rearrangement joins TRBV25-1 to TRBJ1-1, with unresolved D. The length of the CDR3 is 13 residues. CDR1 and CDR2 (germline): MGHDK, SYGVNS. V lost 8 bases, J lost 1 base, and 11 bases lay in between. CDR3 nucleotides: TGTGCCAGCCGGATGAGTGGGAACACTGAAGCTTTCTTT. Amino acids: CASRMSGNTEAFF.

The V and J genes are TRBV7-2 and TRBJ1-2, with TRBD1 matching 7 bases. After removal of 5 bases from V and 8 bases from J, the junction contained 5 bases not matched to a gene. Germline V gives CDR1 SGHTA, CDR2 FQGNSA. This CDR3 is built from 12 residues. The CDR3 region has the DNA TGTGCCAGCAGCCAACAGGGGCGCGGCTACACCTTC. Protein product: CASSQQGRGYTF.

The V and J genes are TRBV6-5 and TRBJ1-3; weak D call: TRBD1 (6 bases). The CDR3 is 15 amino acids. V was shortened by 0 bases and J by 3 bases, with 9 bases between the two germline ends. Germline V gene sequence: CDR1 MNHEY, CDR2 SVGAGI. The chain's CDR3 is CASSYSGANGNTIYF. Here the CDR3 DNA reads TGTGCCAGCAGTTACTCGGGGGCTAATGGAAACACCATATATTTT.

This chain uses TRBV7-3 with TRBJ2-3; perhaps TRBD2 as D (5 bases). Trimming cost V 5 bases and J 0 bases, with 15 bases left between them. The CDR3 spans 16 residues. Looked up from germline, CDR1 is SGHTA and CDR2 is FQGTGA. The CDR3 region is CASSNSASPSTDTQYF. CDR3 in DNA: TGTGCCAGCAGCAATAGTGCTAGCCCTAGCACAGATACGCAGTATTTT.

CDR3 DNA: TGCAGCGTTGAAGACCCGGCGGGAGCTTTCTTT. Protein product: CSVEDPAGAFF. J is TRBJ1-1 and V is TRBV29-1; unclear D gene. This CDR3 is built from 11 residues. Germline V gene sequence: CDR1 SQVTM, CDR2 ANQGSEA. Deletions cut 0 bases from V and 10 bases from J, with 9 bases between.

The chain has TRBV7-9 and TRBJ2-1; D possibly corresponds to TRBD1 (5 bases). The V end was cut by 4 bases, the J end by 9 bases, with 13 bases between. The CDR3 sequence is 13 residues long. Germline CDR1 is SEHNR and CDR2 is FQNEAQ (reference sequence). CDR3 residues: CASSSPFQGEQFF. DNA of the CDR3: TGTGCCAGCAGCTCCCCATTTCAGGGTGAGCAGTTCTTC.

This clone was counted a single time. This chain joins TRBV4-1 and TRBJ2-7; 8 bases are a match to TRBD1. With 4 bases clipped from V and 3 bases from J, the junction kept 11 bases outside the gene matches. Germline V gene lookup returns CDR1 MGHRA and CDR2 YSYEKL. CDR3 size: 16 residues. CDR3 nucleotides: TGCGCCAGCAGCCTTAAAGAGGACAGGGTAGGCTACGAGCAGTACTTC. Translating it yields CASSLKEDRVGYEQYF.

The chain recombines TRBV6-1 with TRBJ2-7; D is unresolved. Trimming pared 7 bases from V and 5 bases from J, leaving 15 bases between. The CDR3 is made up of 13 amino acids. Germline CDR1 is MNHNS and CDR2 is SASEGT. For the CDR3, the DNA is TGTGCCAGCACTTATCGAGCGTACCACGAGCAGTACTTC. Its translation: CASTYRAYHEQYF.

The chain joins TRBV4-3 to TRBJ2-2; D is possibly TRBD2 (6 bases). The germline CDR1 and CDR2 sequences are LGHNA and YSLEER. Trimming left V 1 base short and J 4 bases short, with 13 bases between. CDR3 length equals 16 residues. CDR3 residues: CASSQGYTGGTGELFF. CDR3 nucleotide sequence: TGCGCCAGCAGCCAAGGGTACACCGGGGGCACCGGGGAGCTGTTTTTT.